These 19 T cell receptor beta chains were all obtained from the same sample, sequenced in a study of T cells in women clearing cervical HPV infection. Measured with immunoSEQ multiplex PCR; TCRdb has only the in-frame clones, and not every one. This sample's clone table lists tens of thousands of clones. Sequenced: blood buffy coat. Receptors originate from a woman aged 18 to 75 with a cervical HPV16 infection that either progressed to CIN3+ or cleared (not recorded which).

CDR3 residues: CASSSTRGYTQYF. The DNA read from the CDR3 is TGTGCCAGCAGCTCTACTAGGGGGTATACG. The chain employs TRBV7-6 and TRBJ2-3; the D gene is possibly TRBD1 (6 bases). Read coverage stops 3 residues before the CDR3 terminus; the germline J gene supplies the remainder. The CDR3 is 13 amino acids. Germline loops: CDR1 SGHVS, CDR2 FNYEAQ. With 4 bases removed from V and 7 bases from J, the gap between germline ends came to 12 bases.

About this clone itself: The read is 3 residues too short to cover the CDR3 end, so that end is filled in from the germline J gene. The chain employs TRBV7-3 and TRBJ1-1; the D gene is possibly TRBD1 (6 bases). Germline CDR1 is SGHTA and CDR2 is FQGTGA. This CDR3 spans 14 amino acids. The ends were cut back, 3 bases at V and 6 bases at J, with 14 bases in the middle. CDR3 bases read: TGTGCCAGCAGCTTCGATGGTTACAGGGCTGAA. Encoded protein: CASSFDGYRAE. The CDR3 in its entirety is CASSFDGYRAEAFF.

The CDR3 region is CASSPTTGGLYGYTF. The CDR3 DNA, read in part, is TGTGCCAGCAGCCCGACAACCGGGGGACTATATGGC. V is TRBV13 and J is TRBJ1-2, with a possible D match to TRBD1 (5 bases). The observed sequence ends 3 residues before the CDR3 terminus, with the missing tail filled in from the germline J gene. The CDR3 is made up of 15 amino acids. V was pared by 5 bases and J by 5 bases, with 18 bases between. Per the germline V gene, CDR1 is PRHDT and CDR2 is FYEKMQ (reference sequence). Looking up the rest from reference TRBV13 and TRBJ1-2 gives the full variable domain: AAGVIQSPRHLIKEKRETATLKCYPIPRHDTVYWYQQGPGQDPQFLISFYEKMQSDKGSIPDRFSAQQFSDYHSELNMSSLELGDSALYFCASSPTTGGLYGYTFGSGTRLTVV.

Comments on this clone: The CDR3 end lies 3 residues beyond the end of the read and is filled in from the germline J gene. The chain couples TRBV28 to TRBJ1-2, with 8 bases matching TRBD1. Germline V lookup: CDR1 MDHEN, CDR2 SYDVKM. The ends lost 1 base at V and 2 bases at J; junction bases unmatched: 6. The CDR3 is 16 residues long. The sequenced part of the CDR3 DNA is TGTGCCAGCAGTTTATTAGGAACAGGGGGGAACTATGGC. As protein: CASSLLGTGGNYG. The whole CDR3 sequence reads CASSLLGTGGNYGYTF.

As to this clone: Read coverage stops 3 residues before the CDR3 terminus; the germline J gene supplies the remainder. The rearrangement uses TRBV10-3 and TRBJ2-7, with a weak D call TRBD1 (6 bases). This CDR3 spans 16 amino acids. V was cut by 3 bases and J by 5 bases, with 20 bases left in between. The germline gives CDR1 ENHRY, CDR2 SYGVKD. CDR3 loop: CAISDTRAGRGNEQYF. Incomplete CDR3 DNA: TGTGCCATCAGTGATACCCGAGCTGGCAGGGGCAACGAG.

A remark on this clone: The CDR3 extends 3 residues past the end of the read, so its final part is completed from the germline J gene. Different DNA sequences within this sample yield the same CDR3. The chain has TRBV20-1 and TRBJ2-3; tentatively, D is TRBD2 (6 bases). The CDR3 contains 13 residues. V lost 3 bases and J lost 0, with 7 bases in between. Germline-derived CDR1 and CDR2 are DFQATT and SNEGSKA (reference sequence). The CDR3 region is CSASGGSTDTQYF. CDR3 DNA (partial): TGCAGTGCTAGCGGGGGAAGCACAGATACG.

Comments on this clone: Read sequence stops 3 residues before the CDR3 end, and the germline J gene provides the missing end. The chain has TRBV5-1 and TRBJ2-7; 9 nucleotides line up with TRBD1. The CDR3 loop spans 14 amino acids. Germline CDR1 reads SGHRS; CDR2 reads YFSETQ. V lost 3 bases to trimming and J lost 3 bases; unmatched junction nucleotides: 4. This CDR3 is CASSSTTGGYEQYF. CDR3 DNA (partial): TGCGCCAGCAGCTCCACGACAGGGGGCTACGAG.

In the case of this clone: The observed sequence ends 3 residues before the CDR3 terminus, with the missing tail filled in from the germline J gene. V is TRBV19 and J is TRBJ2-2, with 7 bases that match TRBD2. Germline V gene data show CDR1 as LNHDA and CDR2 as SQIVND (reference sequence). The CDR3 spans 14 residues. Trimming removed 6 bases from V and 4 bases from J; junction bases left unmatched: 5. The CDR3 DNA, read in part, is TGTGCCAGTAGGACCGGGACTATCACCGGGGAG. It codes for CASRTGTITGE. The full CDR3 sequence reads CASRTGTITGELFF.

Concerning this clone: The missing CDR3 end, 3 residues past where the read stops, is filled in from the germline J gene. The rearrangement uses TRBV7-9 and TRBJ1-2; TRBD1 is a possible D gene (6 bases). The CDR3 loop spans 15 amino acids. Germline loops: CDR1 SEHNR, CDR2 FQNEAQ (reference sequence). The DNA read from the CDR3 is TGTGCCAGCAGCTCCGCCGGACAGAGCTCCTACGAC. Residues: CASSSAGQSSYD. The full CDR3 protein is CASSSAGQSSYDYTF.

With regard to this clone: The CDR3 end lies 3 residues beyond the end of the read and is filled in from the germline J gene. The chain has TRBV5-4 and TRBJ1-2, with no clear D. The CDR3 runs 14 residues. The germline CDR1 and CDR2 sequences are SGHNT and YYREEE (reference sequence). V lost 0 bases and J lost 2, with 8 bases in between. The CDR3 region is CASSLDSRNYGYTF. Partial CDR3 DNA: TGTGCCAGCAGCTTGGACAGCCGCAACTATGGC.

Notes on this clone: The read ends 3 residues shy of where the CDR3 ends; the end is completed using the germline J gene. The chain uses TRBV5-1 and TRBJ2-1, with TRBD1 as a possible D gene (5 bases). CDR1 SGHRS and CDR2 YFSETQ come from the germline V gene. CDR3 length equals 14 residues. The V and J ends lost 1 base and 3 bases respectively, with 8 bases between them. The sequenced CDR3 bases are TGCGCCAGCAGCTTGCGGACAAACTACAATGAG. Its protein product is CASSLRTNYNE. In full, the CDR3 is CASSLRTNYNEQFF.

Of note for this clone: The read terminates 3 residues ahead of where the CDR3 ends, so the germline J gene completes it. The rearrangement links TRBV20-1 to TRBJ2-7, with 9 bases lining up with TRBD2. V lost 6 bases and J lost 2; bases outside the gene matches: 8. This CDR3 region has 14 residues. Looked up from germline, CDR1 is DFQATT and CDR2 is SNEGSKA (reference sequence). The CDR3 spells CSAIVAGGAYEQYF. The CDR3 DNA, read in part, is TGCAGTGCCATCGTGGCGGGGGGGGCCTACGAG.

Comments on this clone: The read gets to within 3 residues of the CDR3 end, and the germline J gene fills in the rest. The V gene is TRBV5-1, the J gene TRBJ1-4; TRBD1 aligns across 7 bases. CDR1 and CDR2 (germline): SGHRS, YFSETQ. The CDR3 extends over 15 amino acids. The covered CDR3 bases are TGCGCCAGCAGCTTTACCGAGGGGGCAAGGTCGCCA. It encodes CASSFTEGARSP. The CDR3 in full is CASSFTEGARSPLFF.

On this clone: Read coverage stops 3 residues before the CDR3 terminus; the germline J gene supplies the remainder. J is TRBJ2-7 and V is TRBV20-1; D is unclear. Trimming stripped 5 bases from V and 1 base from J, with 6 bases between. The CDR3 extends over 11 amino acids. Per germline, CDR1 DFQATT and CDR2 SNEGSKA (reference sequence). The CDR3 protein is CSAPTSYEQYF. Partial CDR3 DNA: TGCAGTGCTCCAACTTCCTACGAG.

CDR3 in amino acids: CASSFQAGSAYEQYF. The part of the CDR3 DNA that was read is TGTGCCAGCAGCTTCCAAGCGGGGTCAGCCTACGAG. The chain has TRBV7-3 and TRBJ2-7; 7 bases are shared with TRBD2. The read halts 3 residues ahead of the CDR3 end, with the missing end drawn from the germline J gene. The trim removed 3 bases at V and 2 bases at J, leaving 7 bases unmatched. CDR1 SGHTA and CDR2 FQGTGA come from the germline V gene. This CDR3 region has 15 residues.

The CDR3 reads CASSLRGASYNEQFF. Partial CDR3 DNA: TGTGCCAGTAGTCTCCGGGGGGCCTCCTACAATGAG. The rearrangement uses TRBV19 and TRBJ2-1; a possible D gene is TRBD2 (7 bases). The DNA ends 3 residues before the CDR3 does, and the rest of the CDR3 is filled in from the germline J gene. The germline CDR1 and CDR2 sequences are LNHDA and SQIVND (reference sequence). Trimming took off 5 bases at V and 0 bases at J, with 11 bases between the two ends. The CDR3 extends over 15 amino acids.

Note on this clone: The CDR3 extends 3 residues past the end of the read, so its final part is completed from the germline J gene. This chain links TRBV20-1 with TRBJ2-7; 10 bases align to TRBD1. This CDR3 has 14 amino acids. The J segment lost 3 bases and the V segment lost 1 base, leaving 3 bases of the junction unmatched. Germline V gene lookup returns CDR1 DFQATT and CDR2 SNEGSKA (reference sequence). The CDR3 sequence: CSARGQGAYYEQYF. Partial CDR3 DNA: TGCAGTGCTAGAGGACAGGGGGCTTACTACGAG.

Turning to this clone: The read ends 3 residues early relative to the CDR3; the germline J gene fills the gap. The V gene is TRBV20-1, the J gene TRBJ1-1; D unresolved. With 0 bases removed from V and 0 bases from J, the gap between germline ends came to 8 bases. CDR1 is DFQATT and CDR2 is SNEGSKA in the germline V gene (reference sequence). The CDR3 is made up of 14 amino acids. Partial CDR3 DNA: TGCAGTGCTAGAGAGCCGGGGTTGAACACTGAA. Translating it yields CSAREPGLNTE. The entire CDR3 sequence reads CSAREPGLNTEAFF.

Comment on this clone: The sequence runs out 3 residues before the end of the CDR3; the remainder is reconstructed from the germline J gene. The J gene is TRBJ1-5, the V gene TRBV5-1, with TRBD1 as a possible D gene (5 bases). The CDR3 length is 15 residues. Germline values: CDR1 SGHRS, CDR2 YFSETQ. V shed 4 bases and J shed 1 base, with 12 bases lying between them. CDR3 DNA, as far as it was read: TGCGCCAGCAGCCCGTATCCAGGGAGCAATCAGCCC. Translation gives CASSPYPGSNQP. In full, the CDR3 is CASSPYPGSNQPQHF.